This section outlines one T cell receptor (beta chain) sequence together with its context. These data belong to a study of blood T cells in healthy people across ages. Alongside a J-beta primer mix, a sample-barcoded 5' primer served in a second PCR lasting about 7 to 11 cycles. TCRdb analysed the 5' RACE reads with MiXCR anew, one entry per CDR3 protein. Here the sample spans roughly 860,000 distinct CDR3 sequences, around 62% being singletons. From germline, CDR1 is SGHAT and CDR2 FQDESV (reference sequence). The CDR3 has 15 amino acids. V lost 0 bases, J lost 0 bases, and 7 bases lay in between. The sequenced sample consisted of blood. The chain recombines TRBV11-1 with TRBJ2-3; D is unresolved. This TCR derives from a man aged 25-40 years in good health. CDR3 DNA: TGTGCCAGCAGCTTAGCGTGGAGTAGCACAGATACGCAGTATTTT. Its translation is CASSLAWSSTDTQYF.